Described below is a single T cell receptor beta chain sequence and its context. Its antigen is not identified. This entry is derived from a study of cytomegalovirus exposure and HLA in healthy donors. General study points: CMV serostatus was the sole immune exposure data available.

The CDR3 runs 18 residues. The PCR ran on 60 Vbeta and 13 Jbeta primers. Data came from immunoSEQ multiplex PCR; TCRdb stores just in-frame clones and leaves some out. There are about 130,000 clones in the sample; about three quarters occur only once, and 3.9% lies in the top ten. This clonotype originated in a male donor in good health and CMV-seronegative. The rearrangement uses TRBV1 and TRBJ2-7; the table calls TRBD2, which could not be checked here. TRBV1 is assigned pseudogene status. The material sequenced was PBMCs. The CDR3 reads CTSSQGGTSGESSYEQYF. CDR3 sequence (DNA): TGCACCAGCAGCCAAGGAGGGACTAGCGGCGAAAGCTCCTACGAGCAGTACTTC.